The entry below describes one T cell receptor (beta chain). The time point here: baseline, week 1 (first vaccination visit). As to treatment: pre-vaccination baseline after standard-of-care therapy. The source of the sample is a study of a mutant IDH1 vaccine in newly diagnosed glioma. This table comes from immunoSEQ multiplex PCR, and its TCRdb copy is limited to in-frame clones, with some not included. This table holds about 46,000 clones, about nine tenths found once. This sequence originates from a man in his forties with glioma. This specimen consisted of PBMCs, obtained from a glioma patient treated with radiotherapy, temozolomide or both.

CDR3 bases: TGTGCCAGCAGTGAACCTCGGGACAGGGCCAGGAGCGGCAATCAGCCCCAGCATTTT. This codes for CASSEPRDRARSGNQPQHF. The chain combines TRBV2 with TRBJ1-5, with TRBD1 identical over 9 bases. V shed 2 bases, J shed 2 bases, and the junction held 13 bases outside the gene matches. Germline V CDR1 and CDR2: SNHLY, FYNNEI. The CDR3 has 19 residues.